Below are 17 T cell receptor beta chains sequenced from a single sample in a study of cytomegalovirus exposure and HLA in healthy donors (dated by TCRdb to about 2017). Library preparation was by the immunoSEQ multiplex PCR assay. A mixture of 60 forward primers for TCR Vbeta segments and 13 reverse primers for TCR Jbeta segments was used in the multiplex PCR. The immuneACCESS repertoire file appears here via TCRdb, limited to in-frame rearrangements. These files lack a portion of the clones; in checked studies, under half of the deficit traces to unresolved V genes, and the cause of the others is not known. Recorded for this sample are around 97,000 clones; around 9.6% of them occurred a single time. 4.5% to 6.5% of the sample goes to the ten largest clones. Sequencing was performed on PBMCs. These receptors were obtained from a man aged 50 to 59 in good health and CMV-seropositive.

By its share, this clone is large. The rearrangement links TRBV6-6 to TRBJ1-4; maybe TRBD1 (5 bases). The V gene lost 7 bases and the J gene lost 8 bases, with 17 bases spanning the gap. Germline CDR1 and CDR2: MNHNY and SVGAGI (reference sequence). The CDR3 consists of 14 residues. The CDR3 loop reads CASTPRGGDEKLFF. Written as DNA, the CDR3 is TGTGCCAGCACTCCGAGAGGAGGGGACGAAAAACTGTTTTTT.

This clone was observed a few times. The chain is built from TRBV18 and TRBJ2-1, with 8 bases aligning to TRBD2. The V segment lost 2 bases and the J segment 0 bases; nucleotides outside the gene matches: 6. The length of the CDR3 is 17 residues. CDR1 is KGHSH, CDR2 LQKENI, per germline. CDR3 nucleotides: TGTGCCAGCTCACCAAGGATCAGCGGGAGCTCCTACAATGAGCAGTTCTTC. The encoded protein is CASSPRISGSSYNEQFF.

The table lists this clone with a few counts. The chain employs TRBV6-6 and TRBJ2-5; 7 positions agree with TRBD1. The DNA end is a closer match to TRBJ2-7, so the J assignment may be wrong. CDR1 and CDR2 from the germline V gene are MNHNY and SVGAGI (reference sequence). The CDR3 has 14 residues. The CDR3 sequence is CASSLSGTAYEQYF. The DNA of the CDR3 is TGTGCCAGCAGTTTGTCCGGGACAGCCTACGAGCAGTACTTC.

The chain joins TRBV19 to TRBJ2-1; 9 bases are shared with TRBD2. CDR3 size: 16 residues. J was trimmed by 6 bases and V by 10 bases; bases with no gene match: 16. Per the germline V gene, CDR1 is LNHDA and CDR2 is SQIVND (reference sequence). CDR3 in amino acids: CATRDYSGRGSNEQFF. CDR3 coding DNA: TGTGCCACTCGAGACTATAGCGGGAGAGGTAGCAATGAGCAGTTCTTC. Combining the CDR3 with reference TRBV19 and TRBJ2-1 gives the whole variable domain DGGITQSPKYLFRKEGQNVTLSCEQNLNHDAMYWYRQDPGQGLRLIYYSQIVNDFQKGDIAEGYSVSREKKESFPLTVTSAQKNPTAFYLCATRDYSGRGSNEQFFGPGTRLTVL.

A few counts support this clone. This rearrangement joins TRBV30 to TRBJ1-5; D gene ambiguous. The V end lost 3 bases, the J end lost 7 bases, and 19 bases lay between the germline ends. The germline gives CDR1 GTSNPN, CDR2 SVGIG (reference sequence). There are 15 residues in the CDR3. The CDR3, as DNA: TGTGCCTGGAGCTCGGGAATATCAACGGGGCAGCCCCAGCATTTT. Protein: CAWSSGISTGQPQHF.

This clone came up a few times. The chain couples TRBV5-1 to TRBJ2-5, with D unclear. CDR3 length: 14 amino acids. Germline V CDR1 and CDR2: SGHRS, YFSETQ. Between the trimmed V and J ends, which lost 4 bases and 3 bases, there was a span of 13 bases. CDR3 loop: CASSISAVEETQYF. The CDR3 DNA sequence: TGCGCCAGCAGCATTAGTGCGGTTGAAGAGACCCAGTACTTC.

In regard to this clone: The same CDR3 arises from other DNA sequences in this sample as well. CDR3 DNA: TGCAGCGTTCACAGAGACACCGGGGAGCTGTTTTTT. Translating it yields CSVHRDTGELFF. The chain employs TRBV29-1 and TRBJ2-2; D remains unclear. In germline, CDR1 is SQVTM, CDR2 ANQGSEA. V was shortened by 5 bases and J by 3 bases, with 7 bases between the two germline ends. This CDR3 has 12 residues.

V usage is TRBV29-1 and J usage is TRBJ2-1; a weak D match, TRBD2 (5 bases). Trimming left V 5 bases short and J 0 bases short, with 20 bases between. CDR3 length: 17 residues. Germline CDR1 SQVTM, CDR2 ANQGSEA. Here the CDR3 reads CSVRAFGDSSSYNEQFF. The DNA for the CDR3 is TGCAGCGTTCGTGCCTTCGGGGATTCAAGCTCCTACAATGAGCAGTTCTTC.

This clone was seen more than once but under ten times. This CDR3 is CASSYARGTDTQYF. The CDR3 coding sequence is TGTGCCAGCAGTTACGCCAGGGGCACAGATACGCAGTATTTT. V and J are TRBV6-6 and TRBJ2-3; a weak D match, TRBD1 (5 bases). CDR1 MNHNY and CDR2 SVGAGI come from the germline V gene (reference sequence). The CDR3 extends over 14 amino acids. V lost 2 bases and J 1 base, leaving 7 bases between the germline ends.

This clone was seen a handful of times. This CDR3 is CASSLSAGGGEAFF. The CDR3 nucleotides read TGTGCCAGCAGCTTATCTGCAGGGGGCGGTGAAGCTTTCTTT. V and J are TRBV7-6 and TRBJ1-1; 8 nucleotides agree with TRBD1. The CDR3 consists of 14 residues. Germline lookup yields CDR1 SGHVS and CDR2 FNYEAQ. V was pared by 2 bases and J by 7 bases, with 6 bases of the junction left unmatched.

This clone has a handful of counts. Here the CDR3 DNA reads TGTGCCAGCAGTTACTCGAGGTGGACAGGGGGCTCCGAGCAGTACTTC. Its translation is CASSYSRWTGGSEQYF. V gene TRBV6-5 combines with J gene TRBJ2-7, with TRBD1 identical over 11 bases. Germline V gene data show CDR1 as MNHEY and CDR2 as SVGAGI. The V segment lost 0 bases and the J segment 6 bases; nucleotides outside the gene matches: 7. This CDR3 spans 16 amino acids.

The rearrangement uses TRBV9 and TRBJ2-2; TRBD1 matches at 7 bases. CDR3 length: 15 residues. V lost 0 bases and J lost 6; bases outside the gene matches: 5. The germline V gene encodes CDR1 SGDLS and CDR2 YYNGEE. In DNA, the CDR3 is TGTGCCAGCAGCGTAGATAGCAGGGGGTCCGGGGAGCTGTTTTTT. Protein sequence: CASSVDSRGSGELFF.

The V and J genes are TRBV28 and TRBJ1-3; no firm D call. Germline V gene lookup returns CDR1 MDHEN and CDR2 SYDVKM. Trimming left V 2 bases short and J 1 base short, with 12 bases between. CDR3 size: 16 residues. CDR3 bases: TGTGCCAGCAGTTTACGAGTCCGGGTGTCTGGAAACACCATATATTTT. Its translation: CASSLRVRVSGNTIYF.

This clone was counted a single time. The rearrangement joins TRBV6-5 to TRBJ2-1, with D possibly TRBD1 on 6 matching bases. Per the germline V gene, CDR1 is MNHEY and CDR2 is SVGAGI. This CDR3 comprises 14 residues. Trimming shortened V by 0 bases and J by 6 bases, and 9 bases separated the two germline ends. DNA of the CDR3: TGTGCCAGCAGTTACTCCAGGACAGCCAATGAGCAGTTCTTC. This gives the protein CASSYSRTANEQFF.

This sequence joins TRBV6-6 and TRBJ1-5; D unresolved. Germline V gene lookup returns CDR1 MNHNY and CDR2 SVGAGI (reference sequence). Deletions cut 0 bases from V and 2 bases from J, with 5 bases between. There are 14 residues in the CDR3. The CDR3 spells CASSYSQGNQPQHF. Written as DNA, the CDR3 is TGTGCCAGCAGTTACTCGCAGGGCAATCAGCCCCAGCATTTT.

This clone was seen only a few times. The chain uses TRBV5-1 and TRBJ2-7, with 9 bases aligning to TRBD1. Germline V gives CDR1 SGHRS, CDR2 YFSETQ. CDR3 length: 15 amino acids. The trim removed 0 bases at V and 4 bases at J, leaving 5 bases unmatched. CDR3 sequence (DNA): TGCGCCAGCAGCTTGGAAGGACAGGGGCCTTACGAGCAGTACTTC. Its protein product is CASSLEGQGPYEQYF.

V usage is TRBV7-9 and J usage is TRBJ1-4; D remains ambiguous. The CDR3 sequence is 14 residues long. Between the trimmed V and J ends, which lost 3 bases and 8 bases, there was a span of 13 bases. CDR1 is SEHNR, CDR2 FQNEAQ, per germline (reference sequence). In DNA, the CDR3 is TGTGCCAGCAGCTTGGAAACGGGAAACGAAAAACTGTTTTTT. Translated: CASSLETGNEKLFF.